The subject of this entry is one TCR beta chain. Its specificity is not known. It was the approximately 110-subject validation cohort, separate from the approximately 700-subject first cohort, to which the donors belonged. Data came from immunoSEQ multiplex PCR; TCRdb stores just in-frame clones and leaves some out. The sample holds about 260,000 clones, 90% seen once. This sample was taken from a study of cytomegalovirus exposure and HLA in healthy donors. General study findings and limits: Associated with cytomegalovirus, according to the listing, were 150 to 200 TCR beta chains.

This CDR3 comprises 15 residues. Germline V gene sequence: CDR1 MNHNS, CDR2 SASEGT. The J segment lost 7 bases and the V segment lost 4 bases, leaving 7 bases of the junction unmatched. Sequenced material: PBMCs. This TCR came from a woman aged 25 to 45 in good health and CMV-seronegative. The chain has TRBV6-1 and TRBJ2-1, with 10 positions matching TRBD2. CDR3 DNA sequence: TGTGCCAGCAGTGGGAGGACTAGCGGAGTTAATGAGCAGTTCTTC. Translated: CASSGRTSGVNEQFF.